What follows is one T cell receptor beta chain and its context. Its antigen is not yet known. Base qualities are not at hand, and no much larger clone is one base apart. This record comes from a study of regulatory T cells in long-lasting Graves disease (dated by TCRdb to 2020 to 2022). For the study in its entirety: Persistent Graves' disease was defined as persistently positive TSH receptor autoantibodies together with antithyroid drug treatment for over 5 years. Persistent Graves' disease patients were compared with newly diagnosed Graves' disease patients by peripheral blood TCR sequencing and RNA sequencing. The study was registered as a clinical trial and conducted in China. TCR sequencing covered roughly 13 persistent and 20 newly diagnosed Graves' disease patients, 33 samples in total. In the clinical cohort, patients with persistent Graves' disease had used antithyroid drugs for an average of around ten years.

CDR1 and CDR2, per the germline V gene, are SGHRS and YFSETQ. At the junction V is shortened by 3 bases and J by 3 bases, with 7 bases in between. From cysteine to phenylalanine, the CDR3 is 12 amino acids long. Of the read, only the CDR3 DNA is kept; its 36 bases are in frame from base 1. Broad study findings and their caveats: TRBV28, TRBJ1-2 and TRBJ2-5 were preferentially used in persistent disease, while TRBV20-1 and TRBJ2-1 were favored in newly diagnosed disease. Only the TCR beta chain was sequenced and analyzed. A larger number of public clonotypes was shared among persistent patients (approximately 3,000) than among newly diagnosed patients (approximately 1,000). Compared with newly diagnosed patients, patients with persistent Graves' disease had lower TCR Shannon entropy and fewer highly expanded clones, which suggests clonal expansion. Peripheral blood alone was examined, since thyroid tissue, which constituted the primary lesion, could not be accessed. The small sample size was acknowledged by the authors as a limitation that may reduce accuracy.

This specimen's time point label, interpreted: persistent/refractory GD, antithyroid drugs over 5 years with positive TRAb. RNA was extracted from PBMCs in TRIzol for both TCR sequencing and RNA sequencing. The diagnosis of Graves' disease followed American Thyroid Association guidelines. Recruitment of patients was carried out at an endocrinology department in Xi'an, China. Each patient gave around 9 milliliters of peripheral blood, collected in an EDTA anticoagulant tube. Ficoll Paque Plus density gradient separation was used to isolate PBMCs, and no further T cell sorting was done. An Agilent 2100 Bioanalyzer and agarose gel were used to check RNA quality, while a NanoDrop 2000 measured RNA concentration. Libraries were prepared through multiplex PCR. TCRdb shows the sequencer as Illumina HiSeq 4000. To build TCR beta libraries, CDR3 regions were amplified by Arm-PCR using iRepertoire HTBI primers. Before sequencing, the PCR products went through gel purification. The published analysis was carried out like this. A total of around 66 TRBV and about 13 TRBJ segments were identified across samples and were used for gene usage analysis of CDR3 amino acid clonotypes. COPE and FqMerger were used to merge filtered high-quality paired reads into contigs. BLAST was used to align contigs to IMGT TRBV, TRBD and TRBJ reference genes, with CDR3 defined following IMGT. Highly expanded clones were defined as clonotypes with a frequency above 0.1%. Shannon entropy was used to measure repertoire diversity, and the Gini coefficient was used to measure V-J evenness. A clonotype found in more than one individual was treated as public. TCRdb itself trimmed the public reads at Q25 with fastp, ran MiXCR and retained productive beta chains. One record per CDR3 amino acid sequence lists the most common genes and DNA. TCRdb assigned the V and J calls; the authors' analysis was not used. The sample has around 460,000 distinct CDR3 sequences on record, 20% to 25% of them singletons. 7.1% of the sample comes from the top ten.

The rearranged chain carries TRBV5-1 and TRBJ2-7; the D gene assignment is ambiguous. Source: peripheral blood mononuclear cells (PBMCs), taken when the disease was refractory, from a patient treated with antithyroid drugs. The source of this sequence is a female donor with Graves disease. The nucleotide sequence is TGCGCCAGCAGCTACGGTGTCTACGAGCAGTACTTC. This yields the protein CASSYGVYEQYF. Reference TRBV5-1 and TRBJ2-7 genes cover what lies past the CDR3, so the full variable domain is KAGVTQTPRYLIKTRGQQVTLSCSPISGHRSVSWYQQTPGQGLQFLFEYFSETQRNKGNFPGRFSGRQFSNSRSEMNVSTLELGDSALYLCASSYGVYEQYFGPGTRLTVT.